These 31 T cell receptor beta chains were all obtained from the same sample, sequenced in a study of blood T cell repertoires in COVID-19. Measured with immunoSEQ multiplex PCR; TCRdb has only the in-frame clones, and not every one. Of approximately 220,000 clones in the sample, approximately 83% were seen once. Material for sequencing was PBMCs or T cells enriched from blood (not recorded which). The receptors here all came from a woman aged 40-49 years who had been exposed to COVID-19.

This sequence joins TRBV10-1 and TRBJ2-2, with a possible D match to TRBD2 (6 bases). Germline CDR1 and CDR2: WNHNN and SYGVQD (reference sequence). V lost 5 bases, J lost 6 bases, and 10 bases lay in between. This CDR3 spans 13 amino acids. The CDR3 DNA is TGCGCCAGCAGTACGACTAGGCCCGGGGAGCTGTTTTTT. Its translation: CASSTTRPGELFF.

CDR3 coding DNA: TGTGCCAGCAGCCCTTCCTTTTCGGGTGAAGCTTTCTTT. This codes for CASSPSFSGEAFF. V is TRBV3-1 (or the pseudogene TRBV3-2) and J is TRBJ1-1, with D unresolved. V shed 4 bases and J shed 7 bases, with 13 bases lying between them. Germline CDR1 reads LGHDT; CDR2 reads YNNKEL (reference sequence). The CDR3 length is 13 residues.

The CDR3 spells CASSVGDRHATNEKLFF. The CDR3 DNA follows: TGTGCCAGCAGCGTAGGGGACAGGCATGCAACTAATGAAAAACTGTTTTTT. V is TRBV9 and J is TRBJ1-4; 8 nucleotides match TRBD1. There are 17 residues in the CDR3. Per germline, CDR1 SGDLS and CDR2 YYNGEE. The ends lost 0 bases at V and 0 bases at J; junction bases unmatched: 4.

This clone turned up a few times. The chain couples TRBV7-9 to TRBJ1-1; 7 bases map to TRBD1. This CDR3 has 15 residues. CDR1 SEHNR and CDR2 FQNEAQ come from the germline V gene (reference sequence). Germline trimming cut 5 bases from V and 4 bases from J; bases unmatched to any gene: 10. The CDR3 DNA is TGTGCCAGCAGCACGCCCCGACAGGGTATCACTGAAGCTTTCTTT. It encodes CASSTPRQGITEAFF. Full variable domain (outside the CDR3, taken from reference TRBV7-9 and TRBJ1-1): DTGVSQNPRHKITKRGQNVTFRCDPISEHNRLYWYRQTLGQGPEFLTYFQNEAQLEKSRLLSDRFSAERPKGSFSTLEIQRTEQGDSAMYLCASSTPRQGITEAFFGQGTRLTVV.

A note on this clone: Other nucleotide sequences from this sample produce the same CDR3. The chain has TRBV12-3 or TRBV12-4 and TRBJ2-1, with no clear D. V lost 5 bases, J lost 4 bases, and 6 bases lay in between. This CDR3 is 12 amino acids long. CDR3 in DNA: TGTGCCAGCAGTCTCACTTACAATGAGCAGTTCTTC. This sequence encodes CASSLTYNEQFF.

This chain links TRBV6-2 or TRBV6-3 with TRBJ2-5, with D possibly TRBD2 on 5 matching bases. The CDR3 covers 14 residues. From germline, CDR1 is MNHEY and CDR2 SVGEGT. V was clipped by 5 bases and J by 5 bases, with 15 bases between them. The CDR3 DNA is TGTGCCAGCAGTCCCTGGGCGGGTGTGGAGACCCAGTACTTC. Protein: CASSPWAGVETQYF.

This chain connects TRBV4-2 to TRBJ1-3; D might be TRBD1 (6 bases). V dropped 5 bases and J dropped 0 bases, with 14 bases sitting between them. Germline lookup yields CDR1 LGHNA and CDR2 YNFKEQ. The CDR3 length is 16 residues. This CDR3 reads CASSLYRDHSGNTIYF. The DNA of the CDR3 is TGTGCCAGCAGCTTATACAGGGACCACTCTGGAAACACCATATATTTT.

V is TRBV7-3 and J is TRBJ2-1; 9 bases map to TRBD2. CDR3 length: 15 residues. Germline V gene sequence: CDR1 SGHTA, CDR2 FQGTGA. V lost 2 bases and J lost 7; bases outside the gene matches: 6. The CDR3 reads CASSLVASGDNEQFF. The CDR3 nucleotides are TGTGCCAGCAGCTTAGTGGCTAGCGGGGATAATGAGCAGTTCTTC.

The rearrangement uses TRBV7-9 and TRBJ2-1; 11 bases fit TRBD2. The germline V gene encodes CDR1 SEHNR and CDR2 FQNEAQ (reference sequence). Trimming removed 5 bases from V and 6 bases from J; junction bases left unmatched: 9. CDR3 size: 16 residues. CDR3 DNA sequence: TGTGCCAGCAGCCCGAGAACTAGCGGGGGATCCAATGAGCAGTTCTTC. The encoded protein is CASSPRTSGGSNEQFF. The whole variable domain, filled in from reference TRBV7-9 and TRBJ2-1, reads DTGVSQNPRHKITKRGQNVTFRCDPISEHNRLYWYRQTLGQGPEFLTYFQNEAQLEKSRLLSDRFSAERPKGSFSTLEIQRTEQGDSAMYLCASSPRTSGGSNEQFFGPGTRLTVL.

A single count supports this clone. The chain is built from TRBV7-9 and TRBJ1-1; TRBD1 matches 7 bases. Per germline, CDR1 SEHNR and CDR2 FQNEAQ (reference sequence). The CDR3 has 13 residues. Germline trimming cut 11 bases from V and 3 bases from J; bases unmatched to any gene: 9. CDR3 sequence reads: CADDLQGYTEAFF. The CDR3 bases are TGTGCCGACGACCTACAGGGGTACACTGAAGCTTTCTTT.

The CDR3 here is CASSPEGGLALFF. CDR3 DNA sequence: TGTGCCAGTAGCCCGGAGGGCGGGCTAGCTCTGTTCTTC. The chain employs TRBV19 and TRBJ2-1; TRBD2 is a possible D gene (6 bases). The germline gives CDR1 LNHDA, CDR2 SQIVND (reference sequence). V shed 6 bases and J shed 15 bases, with 21 bases lying between them. This CDR3 has 13 residues.

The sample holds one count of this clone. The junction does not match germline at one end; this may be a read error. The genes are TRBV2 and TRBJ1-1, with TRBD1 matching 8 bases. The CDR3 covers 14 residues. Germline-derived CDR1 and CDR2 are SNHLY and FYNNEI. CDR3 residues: CASRAGGLKTEAFF. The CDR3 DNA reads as TGTGCCAGCAGAGCAGGGGGCCTGAAGACTGAAGCTTTCTTT.

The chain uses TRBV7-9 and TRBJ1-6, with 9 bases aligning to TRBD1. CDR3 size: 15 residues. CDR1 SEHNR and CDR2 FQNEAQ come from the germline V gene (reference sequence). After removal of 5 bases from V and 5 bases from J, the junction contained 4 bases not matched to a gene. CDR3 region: CASSARQGDNSPLHF. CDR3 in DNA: TGTGCCAGCAGCGCCCGACAGGGGGATAATTCACCCCTCCACTTT.

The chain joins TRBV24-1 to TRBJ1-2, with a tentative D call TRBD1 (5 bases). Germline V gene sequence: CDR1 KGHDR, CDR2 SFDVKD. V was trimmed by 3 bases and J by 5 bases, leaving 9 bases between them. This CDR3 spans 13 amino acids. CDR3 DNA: TGTGCCACCAGTGATGGCGGGACTTATGGCTACACCTTC. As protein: CATSDGGTYGYTF.

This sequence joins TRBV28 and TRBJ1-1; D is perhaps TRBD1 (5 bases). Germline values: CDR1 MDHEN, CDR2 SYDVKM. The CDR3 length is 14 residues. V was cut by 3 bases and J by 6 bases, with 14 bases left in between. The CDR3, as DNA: TGTGCCAGCAGTTTTGGGGCGTATCAATCTGAAGCTTTCTTT. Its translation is CASSFGAYQSEAFF.

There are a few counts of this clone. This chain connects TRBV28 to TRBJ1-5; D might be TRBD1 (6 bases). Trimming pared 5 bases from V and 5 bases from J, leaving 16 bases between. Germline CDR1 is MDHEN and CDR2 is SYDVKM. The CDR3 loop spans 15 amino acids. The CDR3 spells CASSRQAGIDQPQHF. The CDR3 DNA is TGTGCCAGCAGTCGACAGGCCGGAATAGATCAGCCCCAGCATTTT.

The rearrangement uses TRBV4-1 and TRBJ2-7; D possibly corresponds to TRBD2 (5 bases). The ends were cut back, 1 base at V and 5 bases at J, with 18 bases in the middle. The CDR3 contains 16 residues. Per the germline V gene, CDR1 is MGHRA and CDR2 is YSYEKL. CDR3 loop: CASSQGLRRLYHEQYF. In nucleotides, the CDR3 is TGCGCCAGCAGCCAAGGTTTAAGGAGACTATACCACGAGCAGTACTTC.

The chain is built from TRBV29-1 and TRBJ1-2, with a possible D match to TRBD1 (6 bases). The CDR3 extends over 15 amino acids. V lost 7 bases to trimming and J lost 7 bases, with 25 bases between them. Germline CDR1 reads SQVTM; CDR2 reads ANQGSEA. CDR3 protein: CSAPQQGTGRGGYTF. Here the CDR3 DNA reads TGCAGCGCTCCCCAGCAGGGGACGGGAAGAGGTGGCTACACCTTC.

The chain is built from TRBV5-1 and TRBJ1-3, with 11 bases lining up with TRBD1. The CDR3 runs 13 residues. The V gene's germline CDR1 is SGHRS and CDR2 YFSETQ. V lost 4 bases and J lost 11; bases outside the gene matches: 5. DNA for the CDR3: TGCGCCAGCAGCGGAGGACAGGGGGCCGCCATATATTTT. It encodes CASSGGQGAAIYF.

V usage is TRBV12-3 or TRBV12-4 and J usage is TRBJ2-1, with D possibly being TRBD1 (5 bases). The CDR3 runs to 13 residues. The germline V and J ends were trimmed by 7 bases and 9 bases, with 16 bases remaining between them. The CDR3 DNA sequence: TGTGCCAGCATCCCAGGCAGGGAAGGTGAGCAGTTCTTC. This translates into CASIPGREGEQFF.

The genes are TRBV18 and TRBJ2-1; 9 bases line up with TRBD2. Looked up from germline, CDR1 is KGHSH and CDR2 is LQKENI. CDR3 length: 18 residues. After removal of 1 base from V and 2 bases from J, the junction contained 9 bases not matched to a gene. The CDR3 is CASSPLAGALMTYNEQFF. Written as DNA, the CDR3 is TGTGCCAGCTCACCACTAGCGGGGGCTCTAATGACCTACAATGAGCAGTTCTTC.

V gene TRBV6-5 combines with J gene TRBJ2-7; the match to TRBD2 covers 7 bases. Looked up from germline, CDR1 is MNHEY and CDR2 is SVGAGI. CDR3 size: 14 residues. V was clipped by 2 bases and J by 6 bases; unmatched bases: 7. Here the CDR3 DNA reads TGTGCCAGCAGTTACGCCGCGGGGGAGGCCGAGCAGTACTTC. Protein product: CASSYAAGEAEQYF.

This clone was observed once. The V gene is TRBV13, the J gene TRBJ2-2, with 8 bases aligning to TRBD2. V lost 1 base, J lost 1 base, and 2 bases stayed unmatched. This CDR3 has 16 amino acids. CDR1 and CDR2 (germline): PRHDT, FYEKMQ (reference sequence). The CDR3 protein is CASSLDAGGNTGELFF. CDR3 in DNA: TGTGCCAGCAGCTTAGACGCGGGGGGGAACACCGGGGAGCTGTTTTTT. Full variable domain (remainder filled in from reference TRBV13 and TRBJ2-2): AAGVIQSPRHLIKEKRETATLKCYPIPRHDTVYWYQQGPGQDPQFLISFYEKMQSDKGSIPDRFSAQQFSDYHSELNMSSLELGDSALYFCASSLDAGGNTGELFFGEGSRLTVL.

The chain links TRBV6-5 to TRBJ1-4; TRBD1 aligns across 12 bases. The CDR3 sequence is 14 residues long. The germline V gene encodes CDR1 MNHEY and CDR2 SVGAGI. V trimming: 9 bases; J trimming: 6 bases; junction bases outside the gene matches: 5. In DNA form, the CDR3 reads TGTGCCAGTGGGACAGGGGGCGCGGATGAAAAACTGTTTTTT. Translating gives CASGTGGADEKLFF.

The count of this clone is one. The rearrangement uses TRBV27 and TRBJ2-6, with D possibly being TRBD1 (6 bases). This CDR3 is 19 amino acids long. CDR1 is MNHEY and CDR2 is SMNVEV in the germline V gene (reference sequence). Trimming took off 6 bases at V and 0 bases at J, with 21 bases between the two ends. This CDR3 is CASSGLRQVLLSGANVLTF. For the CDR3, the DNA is TGTGCCAGCAGCGGCCTGAGACAGGTCCTCCTCTCTGGGGCCAACGTCCTGACTTTC.

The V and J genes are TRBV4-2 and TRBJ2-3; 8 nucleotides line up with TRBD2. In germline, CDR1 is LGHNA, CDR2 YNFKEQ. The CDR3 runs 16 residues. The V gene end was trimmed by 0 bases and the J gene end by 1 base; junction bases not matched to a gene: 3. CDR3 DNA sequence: TGTGCCAGCAGCCAAGAAAGCGGGGGTCGCACAGATACGCAGTATTTT. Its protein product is CASSQESGGRTDTQYF.

The CDR3 bases are TGTGCCAGCTCACCTAAAGCGACTAGCGGGGGGGCCCTTAGCTACGAGCAGTACTTC. Protein sequence: CASSPKATSGGALSYEQYF. V usage is TRBV18 and J usage is TRBJ2-7, with TRBD2 matching 14 bases. Germline V gene lookup returns CDR1 KGHSH and CDR2 LQKENI. CDR3 size: 19 residues. J lost 3 bases, V lost 3 bases, and 13 bases had no gene match.

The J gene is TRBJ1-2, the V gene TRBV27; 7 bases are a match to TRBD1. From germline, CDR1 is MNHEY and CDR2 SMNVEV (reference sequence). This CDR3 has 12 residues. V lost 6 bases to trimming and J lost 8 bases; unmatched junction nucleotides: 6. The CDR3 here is CASRQGSGGYTF. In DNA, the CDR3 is TGTGCCAGCAGACAGGGGTCGGGAGGCTACACCTTC.

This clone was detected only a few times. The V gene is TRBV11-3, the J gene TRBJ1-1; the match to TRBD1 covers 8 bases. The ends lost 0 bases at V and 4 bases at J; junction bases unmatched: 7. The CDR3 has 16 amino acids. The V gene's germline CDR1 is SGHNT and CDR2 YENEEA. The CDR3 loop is CASSLDGRQGSTEAFF. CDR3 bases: TGTGCCAGCAGCTTAGATGGGAGACAGGGGAGCACTGAAGCTTTCTTT.

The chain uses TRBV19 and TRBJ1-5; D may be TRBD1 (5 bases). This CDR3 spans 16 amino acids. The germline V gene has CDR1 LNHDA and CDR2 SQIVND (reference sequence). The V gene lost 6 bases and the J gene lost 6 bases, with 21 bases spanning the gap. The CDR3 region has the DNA TGTGCCAGTAGACCCCAATCACCCCAGGGTTCTCAGCCCCAGCATTTT. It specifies CASRPQSPQGSQPQHF. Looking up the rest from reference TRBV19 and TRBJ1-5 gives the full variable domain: DGGITQSPKYLFRKEGQNVTLSCEQNLNHDAMYWYRQDPGQGLRLIYYSQIVNDFQKGDIAEGYSVSREKKESFPLTVTSAQKNPTAFYLCASRPQSPQGSQPQHFGDGTRLSIL.

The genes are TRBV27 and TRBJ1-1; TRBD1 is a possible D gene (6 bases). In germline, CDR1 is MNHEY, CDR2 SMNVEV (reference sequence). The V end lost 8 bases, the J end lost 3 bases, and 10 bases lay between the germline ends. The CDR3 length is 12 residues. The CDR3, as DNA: TGTGCCAGCGGGACACCTCACACTGAAGCTTTCTTT. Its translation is CASGTPHTEAFF.